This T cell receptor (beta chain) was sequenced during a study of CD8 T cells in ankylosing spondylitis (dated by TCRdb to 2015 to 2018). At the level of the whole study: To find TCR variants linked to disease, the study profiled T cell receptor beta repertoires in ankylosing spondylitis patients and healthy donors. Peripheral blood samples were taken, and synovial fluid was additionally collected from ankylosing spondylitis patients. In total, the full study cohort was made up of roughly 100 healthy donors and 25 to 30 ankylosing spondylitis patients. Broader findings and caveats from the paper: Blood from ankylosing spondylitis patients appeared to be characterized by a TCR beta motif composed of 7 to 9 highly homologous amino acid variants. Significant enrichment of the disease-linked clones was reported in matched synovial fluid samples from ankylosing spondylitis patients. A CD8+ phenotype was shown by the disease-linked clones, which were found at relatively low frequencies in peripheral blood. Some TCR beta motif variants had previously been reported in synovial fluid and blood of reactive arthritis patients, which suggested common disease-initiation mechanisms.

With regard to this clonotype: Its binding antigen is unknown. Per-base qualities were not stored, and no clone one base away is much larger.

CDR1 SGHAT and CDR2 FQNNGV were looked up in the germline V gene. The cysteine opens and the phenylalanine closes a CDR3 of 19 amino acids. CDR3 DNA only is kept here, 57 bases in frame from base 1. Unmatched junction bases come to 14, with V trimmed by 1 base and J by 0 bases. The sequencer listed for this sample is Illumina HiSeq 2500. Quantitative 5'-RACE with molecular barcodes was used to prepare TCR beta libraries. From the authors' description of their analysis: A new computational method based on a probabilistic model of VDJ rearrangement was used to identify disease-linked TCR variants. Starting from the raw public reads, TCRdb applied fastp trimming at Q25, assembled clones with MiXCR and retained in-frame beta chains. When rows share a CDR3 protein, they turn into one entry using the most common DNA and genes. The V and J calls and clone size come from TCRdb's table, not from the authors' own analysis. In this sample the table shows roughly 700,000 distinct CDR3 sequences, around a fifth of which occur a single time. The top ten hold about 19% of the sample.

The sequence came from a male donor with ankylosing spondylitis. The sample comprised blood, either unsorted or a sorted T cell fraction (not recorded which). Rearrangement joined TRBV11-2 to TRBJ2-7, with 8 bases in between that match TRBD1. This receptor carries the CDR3 CASSLGLLGRQGSSYEQYF. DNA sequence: TGTGCCAGCAGCTTAGGCCTATTGGGGAGACAGGGGTCCTCCTACGAGCAGTACTTC.